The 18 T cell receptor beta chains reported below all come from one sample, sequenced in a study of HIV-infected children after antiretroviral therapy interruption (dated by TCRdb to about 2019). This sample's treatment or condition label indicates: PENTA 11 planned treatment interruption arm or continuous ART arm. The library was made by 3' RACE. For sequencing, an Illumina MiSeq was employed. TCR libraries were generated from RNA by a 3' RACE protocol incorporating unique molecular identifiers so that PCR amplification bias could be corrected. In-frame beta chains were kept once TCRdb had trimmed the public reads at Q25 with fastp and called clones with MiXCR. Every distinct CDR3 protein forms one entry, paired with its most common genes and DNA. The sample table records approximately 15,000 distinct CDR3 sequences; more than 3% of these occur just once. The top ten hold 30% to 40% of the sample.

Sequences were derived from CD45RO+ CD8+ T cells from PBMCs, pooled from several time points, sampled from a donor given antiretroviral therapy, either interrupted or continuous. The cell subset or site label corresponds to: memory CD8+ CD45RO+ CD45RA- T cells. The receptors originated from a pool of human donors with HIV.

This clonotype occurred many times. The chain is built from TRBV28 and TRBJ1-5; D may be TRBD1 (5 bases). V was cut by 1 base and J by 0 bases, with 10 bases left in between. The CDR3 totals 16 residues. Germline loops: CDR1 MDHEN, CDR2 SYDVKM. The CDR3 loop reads CASSLLGADSNQPQHF. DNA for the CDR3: TGTGCCAGCAGTTTATTAGGGGCAGATAGCAATCAGCCCCAGCATTTT.

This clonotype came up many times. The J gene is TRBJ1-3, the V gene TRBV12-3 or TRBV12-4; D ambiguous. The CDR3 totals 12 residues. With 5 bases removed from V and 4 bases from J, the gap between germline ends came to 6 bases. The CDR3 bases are TGTGCCAGCAGTCCGACAGGAAACACCATATATTTT. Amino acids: CASSPTGNTIYF.

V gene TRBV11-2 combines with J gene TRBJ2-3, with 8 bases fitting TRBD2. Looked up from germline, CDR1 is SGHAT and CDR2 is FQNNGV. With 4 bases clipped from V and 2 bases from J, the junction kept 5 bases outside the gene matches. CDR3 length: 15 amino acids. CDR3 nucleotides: TGTGCCAGCAGCTCGGGGGGGCTAAACACAGATACGCAGTATTTT. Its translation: CASSSGGLNTDTQYF.

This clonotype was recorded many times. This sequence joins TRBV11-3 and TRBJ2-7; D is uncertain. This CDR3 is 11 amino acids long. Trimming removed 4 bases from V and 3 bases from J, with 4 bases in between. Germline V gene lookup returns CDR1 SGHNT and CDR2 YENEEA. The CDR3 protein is CASSYGYEQYF. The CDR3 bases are TGTGCCAGCAGCTACGGCTACGAGCAGTACTTC.

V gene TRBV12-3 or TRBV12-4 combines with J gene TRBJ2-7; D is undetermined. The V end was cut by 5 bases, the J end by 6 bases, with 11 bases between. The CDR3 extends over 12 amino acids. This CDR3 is CASSIWGSEQYF. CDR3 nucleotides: TGTGCCAGCAGTATCTGGGGAAGCGAGCAGTACTTC.

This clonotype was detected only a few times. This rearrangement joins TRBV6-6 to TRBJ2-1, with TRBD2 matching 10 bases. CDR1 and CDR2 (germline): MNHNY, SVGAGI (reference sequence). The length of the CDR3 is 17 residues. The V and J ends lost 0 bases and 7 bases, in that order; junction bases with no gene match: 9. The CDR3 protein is CASSYSLSGGAGNEQFF. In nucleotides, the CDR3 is TGTGCCAGCAGTTACTCCCTAAGCGGGGGGGCTGGGAATGAGCAGTTCTTC.

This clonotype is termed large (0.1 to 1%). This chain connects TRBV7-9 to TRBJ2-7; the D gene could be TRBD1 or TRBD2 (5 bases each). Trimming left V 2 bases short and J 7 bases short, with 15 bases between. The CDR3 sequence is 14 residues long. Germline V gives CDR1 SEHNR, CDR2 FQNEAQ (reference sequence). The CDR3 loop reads CASSLPFSGTEQYF. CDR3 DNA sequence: TGTGCCAGCAGCTTACCCTTTTCCGGGACGGAGCAGTACTTC.

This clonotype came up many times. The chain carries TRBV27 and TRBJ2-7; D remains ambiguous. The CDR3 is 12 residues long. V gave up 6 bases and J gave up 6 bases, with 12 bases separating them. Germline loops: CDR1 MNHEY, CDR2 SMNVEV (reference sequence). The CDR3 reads CASRGMNGEQYF. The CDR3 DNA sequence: TGTGCCAGCAGAGGAATGAACGGCGAGCAGTACTTC.

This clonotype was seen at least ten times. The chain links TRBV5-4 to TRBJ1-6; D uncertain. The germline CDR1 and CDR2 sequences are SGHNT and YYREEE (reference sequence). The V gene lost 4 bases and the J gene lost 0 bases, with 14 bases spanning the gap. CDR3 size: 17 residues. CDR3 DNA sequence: TGTGCCAGCAGCAGCCCCACGGAGAGCTCCTATAATTCACCCCTCCACTTT. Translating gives CASSSPTESSYNSPLHF.

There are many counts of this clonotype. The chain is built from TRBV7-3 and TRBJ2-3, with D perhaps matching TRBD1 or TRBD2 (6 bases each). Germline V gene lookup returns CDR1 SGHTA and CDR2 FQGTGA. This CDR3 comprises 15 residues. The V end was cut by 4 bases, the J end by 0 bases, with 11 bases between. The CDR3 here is CASSSSGASTDTQYF. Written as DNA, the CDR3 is TGTGCCAGCAGCTCTTCGGGGGCCAGCACAGATACGCAGTATTTT.

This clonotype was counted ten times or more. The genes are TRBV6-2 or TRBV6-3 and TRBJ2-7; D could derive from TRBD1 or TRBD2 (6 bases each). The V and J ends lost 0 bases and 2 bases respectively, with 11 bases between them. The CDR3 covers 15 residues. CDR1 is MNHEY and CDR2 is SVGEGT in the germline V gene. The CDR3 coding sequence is TGTGCCAGCAGTTACTCGGAGGGGGAGGCCTACGAGCAGTACTTC. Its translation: CASSYSEGEAYEQYF.

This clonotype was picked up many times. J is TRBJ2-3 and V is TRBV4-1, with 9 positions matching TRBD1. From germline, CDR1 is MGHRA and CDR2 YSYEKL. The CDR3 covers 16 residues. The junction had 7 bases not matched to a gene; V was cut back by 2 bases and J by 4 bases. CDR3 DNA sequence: TGCGCCAGCAGCCAATGGGACAGGGCTCGGTCAGATACGCAGTATTTT. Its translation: CASSQWDRARSDTQYF.

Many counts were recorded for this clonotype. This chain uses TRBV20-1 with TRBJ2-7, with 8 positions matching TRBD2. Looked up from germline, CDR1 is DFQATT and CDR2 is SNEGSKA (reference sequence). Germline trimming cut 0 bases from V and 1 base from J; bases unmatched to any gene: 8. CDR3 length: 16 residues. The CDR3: CSARDQTSAISYEQYF. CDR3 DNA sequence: TGCAGTGCTAGAGACCAGACTAGCGCAATTTCCTACGAGCAGTACTTC.

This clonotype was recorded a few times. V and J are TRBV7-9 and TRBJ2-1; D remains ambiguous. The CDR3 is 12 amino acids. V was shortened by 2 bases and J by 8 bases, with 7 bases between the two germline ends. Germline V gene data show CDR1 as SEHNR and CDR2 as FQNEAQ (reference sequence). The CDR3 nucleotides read TGTGCCAGCAGCTTACCTCGGGATGAGCAGTTCTTC. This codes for CASSLPRDEQFF.

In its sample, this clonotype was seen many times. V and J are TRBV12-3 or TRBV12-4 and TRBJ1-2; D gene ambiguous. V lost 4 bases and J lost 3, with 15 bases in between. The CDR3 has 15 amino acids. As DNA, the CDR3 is TGTGCCAGCAGTTCCTCGGCCCCAGAAGACTATGGCTACACCTTC. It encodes CASSSSAPEDYGYTF.

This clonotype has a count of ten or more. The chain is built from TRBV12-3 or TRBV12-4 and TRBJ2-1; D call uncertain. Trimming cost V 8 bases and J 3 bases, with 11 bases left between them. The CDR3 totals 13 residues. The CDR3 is CASVEHRYNEQFF. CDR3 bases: TGTGCCAGCGTAGAGCATCGCTACAATGAGCAGTTCTTC.

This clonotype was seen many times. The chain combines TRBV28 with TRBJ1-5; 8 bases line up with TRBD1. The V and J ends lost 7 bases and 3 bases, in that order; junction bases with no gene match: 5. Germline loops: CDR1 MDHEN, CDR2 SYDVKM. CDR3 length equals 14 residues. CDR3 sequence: CASNYRGFNQPQHF. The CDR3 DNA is TGTGCCAGCAACTACAGGGGGTTCAATCAGCCCCAGCATTTT. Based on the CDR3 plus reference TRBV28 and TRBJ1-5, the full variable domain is DVKVTQSSRYLVKRTGEKVFLECVQDMDHENMFWYRQDPGLGLRLIYFSYDVKMKEKGDIPEGYSVSREKKERFSLILESASTNQTSMYLCASNYRGFNQPQHFGDGTRLSIL.

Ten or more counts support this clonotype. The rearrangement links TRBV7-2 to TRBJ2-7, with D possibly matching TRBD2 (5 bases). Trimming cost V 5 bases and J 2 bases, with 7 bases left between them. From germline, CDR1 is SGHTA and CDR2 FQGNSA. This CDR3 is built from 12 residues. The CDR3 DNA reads TGTGCCAGCAGCCCTAGCACCTACGAGCAGTACTTC. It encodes CASSPSTYEQYF.